A single sample gave rise to the 14 T cell receptor beta chains below, sequenced in a study of T cells in Graves' hyperthyroidism and ophthalmopathy. TCR beta CDR3 region amplification was performed from RNA transcripts. The primer set for the first-round RT-PCR of the TCR CDR3 was HTBI. TCRdb fed the multiplex PCR reads into MiXCR, producing one record per CDR3 protein. The profile covers approximately 480,000 distinct CDR3 sequences, with about a fifth appearing a single time and roughly 29% taken by the ten largest. What was sequenced was blood. The receptors stem from a man aged 18 to 29 with Graves' hyperthyroidism.

For this clonotype: This may arise from a read error, as a much more abundant clone is one base away. This chain joins TRBV28 and TRBJ2-5, with unresolved D. CDR3 length: 12 amino acids. Germline V lookup: CDR1 MDHEN, CDR2 SYDVKM. The CDR3 nucleotides read TGTGCCAGCAGTCTAATTCAAGAGGCCCAGTACTTC. It translates to CASSLIQEAQYF. Supplemented by reference TRBV28 and TRBJ2-5, the full variable domain reads DVKVTQSSRYLVKRTGEKVFLECVQDMDHENMFWYRQDPGLGLRLIYFSYDVKMKEKGDIPEGYSVSREKKERFSLILESASTNQTSMYLCASSLIQEAQYFGPGTRLLVL.

In this sample, this clonotype turned up many times. The chain joins TRBV30 to TRBJ1-2, with D perhaps matching TRBD1 (6 bases). The germline V gene encodes CDR1 GTSNPN and CDR2 SVGIG (reference sequence). The CDR3 extends over 15 amino acids. V was clipped by 4 bases and J by 4 bases, with 19 bases between them. The CDR3 DNA follows: TGTGCCTGGACATCCCCGGGACACGGCGGCTATGGCTACACCTTC. It encodes CAWTSPGHGGYGYTF.

The table lists this clonotype with many counts. This chain uses TRBV7-2 with TRBJ1-2; no firm D call. The germline V gene has CDR1 SGHTA and CDR2 FQGNSA. The V and J ends lost 3 bases and 1 base respectively, with 12 bases between them. This CDR3 is 15 amino acids long. The CDR3 nucleotides are TGTGCCAGCAGCTTGCCAAATAGGAGTAACTATGGCTACACCTTC. It codes for CASSLPNRSNYGYTF.

This clonotype was observed many times. The V gene is TRBV5-1, the J gene TRBJ2-2, with TRBD2 as a possible D gene (6 bases). The CDR3 sequence is 19 residues long. Germline V lookup: CDR1 SGHRS, CDR2 YFSETQ. Trimming pared 3 bases from V and 0 bases from J, leaving 21 bases between. CDR3 region: CASSSTAGRRGANTGELFF. CDR3 DNA: TGCGCCAGCAGCTCCACGGCAGGGCGGCGGGGTGCGAACACCGGGGAGCTGTTTTTT.

This clonotype was found many times. V gene TRBV6-1 combines with J gene TRBJ1-5, with TRBD1 matching over 9 bases. This CDR3 has 14 amino acids. Germline CDR1 reads MNHNS; CDR2 reads SASEGT. V lost 7 bases, J lost 7 bases, and 8 bases stayed unmatched. The CDR3 reads CASTLQGAGQPQHF. Here the CDR3 DNA reads TGTGCCAGCACCTTACAGGGGGCAGGGCAGCCCCAGCATTTT.

This clonotype has a count of ten or more. The gene calls are TRBV5-1 and TRBJ1-3, with 9 bases that match TRBD1. Germline V gives CDR1 SGHRS, CDR2 YFSETQ. Trimming cost V 4 bases and J 2 bases; bases outside gene matches: 7. The CDR3 is 16 amino acids. This CDR3 is CASSRGTGNAGNTIYF. CDR3 bases: TGCGCCAGCAGCCGAGGGACAGGGAATGCTGGAAACACCATATATTTT.

J is TRBJ2-5 and V is TRBV9; 13 nucleotides line up with TRBD2. V was pared by 3 bases and J by 5 bases, with 10 bases of the junction left unmatched. The CDR3 is 17 amino acids. Germline CDR1 SGDLS, CDR2 YYNGEE. The CDR3 DNA is TGTGCCAGCAGCGATAGTAGGACTAGCGGGAGCAGGGAGACCCAGTACTTC. This sequence encodes CASSDSRTSGSRETQYF.

This rearrangement joins TRBV5-1 to TRBJ2-3; D is tentatively TRBD1 or TRBD2 (6 bases each). V lost 2 bases and J lost 2, with 18 bases in between. The CDR3 extends over 17 amino acids. Germline CDR1 reads SGHRS; CDR2 reads YFSETQ. CDR3 region: CASSFGALGGHTDTQYF. The CDR3 region has the DNA TGCGCCAGCAGCTTTGGCGCCCTGGGGGGCCACACAGATACGCAGTATTTT.

This clonotype has at least ten counts. V is TRBV2 and J is TRBJ1-1, with D perhaps TRBD1 (6 bases). The CDR3 length is 13 residues. Trimming took off 9 bases at V and 4 bases at J, with 15 bases between the two ends. Germline V CDR1 and CDR2: SNHLY, FYNNEI. CDR3 region: CARQGWGRTEAFF. Written as DNA, the CDR3 is TGTGCCAGACAGGGTTGGGGACGCACTGAAGCTTTCTTT.

The gene calls are TRBV6-5 and TRBJ2-7, with 12 bases identical to TRBD1. The CDR3 totals 17 residues. CDR1 and CDR2 from the germline V gene are MNHEY and SVGAGI. The V gene end was trimmed by 2 bases and the J gene end by 4 bases; junction bases not matched to a gene: 9. The chain's CDR3 is CASSYSAPGQGAYEQYF. CDR3 sequence (DNA): TGTGCCAGCAGTTACAGCGCTCCGGGACAGGGGGCTTACGAGCAGTACTTC.

This clonotype has ten or more counts. The chain joins TRBV5-8 to TRBJ1-5, with D perhaps matching TRBD1 (5 bases). From germline, CDR1 is SGHTS and CDR2 YDEGEE. The CDR3 totals 15 residues. V lost 2 bases and J lost 1, with 10 bases in between. The CDR3 DNA reads TGTGCCAGCAGCTTTGGGGGAGTAAGCAATCAGCCCCAGCATTTT. Its translation: CASSFGGVSNQPQHF.

The sample holds many counts of this clonotype. The rearrangement uses TRBV29-1 and TRBJ2-5, with 8 bases matching TRBD2. The length of the CDR3 is 15 residues. The V and J ends lost 0 bases and 4 bases, in that order; junction bases with no gene match: 7. The germline CDR1 and CDR2 sequences are SQVTM and ANQGSEA. In DNA form, the CDR3 reads TGCAGCGTTGAAGATCGGACCAGCGGGGGAGAGACCCAGTACTTC. Translating it yields CSVEDRTSGGETQYF.

A few counts support this clonotype. The chain uses TRBV4-1 and TRBJ1-1; D is unresolved. The V end lost 4 bases, the J end lost 5 bases, and 14 bases lay between the germline ends. The germline V gene encodes CDR1 MGHRA and CDR2 YSYEKL. This CDR3 comprises 14 residues. The CDR3 DNA sequence: TGCGCCAGCAGCCTATTCCCGCGTGGTACTGAAGCTTTCTTT. Translated, it gives CASSLFPRGTEAFF.

In its sample, this clonotype was seen a few times. J is TRBJ1-1 and V is TRBV6-1; 8 nucleotides align to TRBD1. The CDR3 is 14 residues long. With 5 bases clipped from V and 5 bases from J, the junction kept 7 bases outside the gene matches. Germline V gene data show CDR1 as MNHNS and CDR2 as SASEGT. The CDR3 DNA is TGTGCCAGCAGTCCTCCAGGGGGCTGGACTGAAGCTTTCTTT. Protein product: CASSPPGGWTEAFF.